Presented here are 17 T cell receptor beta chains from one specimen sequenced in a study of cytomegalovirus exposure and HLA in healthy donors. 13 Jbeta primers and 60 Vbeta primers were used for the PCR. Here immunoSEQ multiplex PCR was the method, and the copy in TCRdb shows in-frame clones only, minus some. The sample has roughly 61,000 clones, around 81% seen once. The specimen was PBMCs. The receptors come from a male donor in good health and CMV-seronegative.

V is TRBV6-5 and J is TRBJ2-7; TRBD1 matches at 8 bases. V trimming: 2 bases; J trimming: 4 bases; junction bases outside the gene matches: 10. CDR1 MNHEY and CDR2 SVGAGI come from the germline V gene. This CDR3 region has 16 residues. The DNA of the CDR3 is TGTGCCAGCAGTTACAAAACGCAGGGGGCGTCTTACGAGCAGTACTTC. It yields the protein CASSYKTQGASYEQYF.

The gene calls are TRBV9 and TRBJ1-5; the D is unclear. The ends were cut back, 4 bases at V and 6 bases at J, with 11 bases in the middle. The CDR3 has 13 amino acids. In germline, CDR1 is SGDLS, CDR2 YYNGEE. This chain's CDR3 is CASSTGLSQPQHF. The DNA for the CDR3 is TGTGCCAGCAGCACCGGACTATCTCAGCCCCAGCATTTT.

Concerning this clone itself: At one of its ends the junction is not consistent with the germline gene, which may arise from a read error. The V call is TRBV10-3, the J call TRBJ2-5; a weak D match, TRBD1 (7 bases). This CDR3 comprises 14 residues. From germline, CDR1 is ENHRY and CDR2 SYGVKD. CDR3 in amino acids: CAIREGTDHETQYF. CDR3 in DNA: TGTGCCATCAGGGAGGGGACAGACCACGAGACCCAGTACTTC.

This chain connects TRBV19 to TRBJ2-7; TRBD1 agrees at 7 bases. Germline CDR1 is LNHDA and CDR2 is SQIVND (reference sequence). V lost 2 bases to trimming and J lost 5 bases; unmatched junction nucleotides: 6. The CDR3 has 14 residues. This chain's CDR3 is CASSISTGVNEQYF. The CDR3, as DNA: TGTGCCAGTAGTATAAGCACAGGGGTTAACGAGCAGTACTTC.

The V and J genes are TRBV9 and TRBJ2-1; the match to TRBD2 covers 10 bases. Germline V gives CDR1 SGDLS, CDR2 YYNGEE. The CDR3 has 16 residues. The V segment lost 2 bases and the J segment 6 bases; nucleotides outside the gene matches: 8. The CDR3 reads CASSVELAGRGNEQFF. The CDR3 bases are TGTGCCAGCAGCGTGGAACTAGCGGGGCGAGGCAATGAGCAGTTCTTC.

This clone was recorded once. CDR3 DNA sequence: TGTGCCTCCATCGGGGGGCACACAGATACGCAGTATTTT. Amino acid sequence: CASIGGHTDTQYF. The V gene is TRBV10-3, the J gene TRBJ2-3; TRBD2 might be the D (7 bases). The CDR3 has 13 residues. Trimming took off 11 bases at V and 2 bases at J, with 14 bases between the two ends. Germline CDR1 ENHRY, CDR2 SYGVKD.

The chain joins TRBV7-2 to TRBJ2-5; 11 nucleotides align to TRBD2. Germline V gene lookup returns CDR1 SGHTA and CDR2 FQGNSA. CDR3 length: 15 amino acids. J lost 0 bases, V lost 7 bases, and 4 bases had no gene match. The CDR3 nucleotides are TGTGCCAGCACCACACTAGCGGGGGACCAAGAGACCCAGTACTTC. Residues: CASTTLAGDQETQYF. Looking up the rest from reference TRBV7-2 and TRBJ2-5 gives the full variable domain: GAGVSQSPSNKVTEKGKDVELRCDPISGHTALYWYRQSLGQGLEFLIYFQGNSAPDKSGLPSDRFSAERTGGSVSTLTIQRTQQEDSAVYLCASTTLAGDQETQYFGPGTRLLVL.

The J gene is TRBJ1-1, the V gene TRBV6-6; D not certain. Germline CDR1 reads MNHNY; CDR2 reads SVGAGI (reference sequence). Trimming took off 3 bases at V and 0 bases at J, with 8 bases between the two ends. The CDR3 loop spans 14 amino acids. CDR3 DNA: TGTGCCAGCAGTTATGTTCCCGTGAACACTGAAGCTTTCTTT. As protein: CASSYVPVNTEAFF.

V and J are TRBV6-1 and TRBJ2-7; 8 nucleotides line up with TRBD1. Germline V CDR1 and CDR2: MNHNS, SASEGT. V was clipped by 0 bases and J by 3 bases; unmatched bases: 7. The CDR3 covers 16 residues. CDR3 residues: CASSEAVTGVIYEQYF. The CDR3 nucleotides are TGTGCCAGCAGTGAAGCGGTGACAGGGGTGATCTACGAGCAGTACTTC.

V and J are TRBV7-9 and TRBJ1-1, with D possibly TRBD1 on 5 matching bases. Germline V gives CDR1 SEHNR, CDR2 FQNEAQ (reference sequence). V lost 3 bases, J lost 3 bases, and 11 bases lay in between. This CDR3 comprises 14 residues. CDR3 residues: CASSLLQGDTEAFF. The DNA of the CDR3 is TGTGCCAGCAGCTTGTTGCAAGGGGACACTGAAGCTTTCTTT.

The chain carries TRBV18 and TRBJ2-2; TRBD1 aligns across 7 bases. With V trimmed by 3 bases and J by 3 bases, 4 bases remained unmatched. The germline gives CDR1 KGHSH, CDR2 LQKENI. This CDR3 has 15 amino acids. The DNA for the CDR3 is TGTGCCAGCTCACCCGACAGGGTGGACACCGGGGAGCTGTTTTTT. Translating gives CASSPDRVDTGELFF. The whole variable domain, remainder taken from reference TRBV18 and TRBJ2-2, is NAGVMQNPRHLVRRRGQEARLRCSPMKGHSHVYWYRQLPEEGLKFMVYLQKENIIDESGMPKERFSAEFPKEGPSILRIQQVVRGDSAAYFCASSPDRVDTGELFFGEGSRLTVL.

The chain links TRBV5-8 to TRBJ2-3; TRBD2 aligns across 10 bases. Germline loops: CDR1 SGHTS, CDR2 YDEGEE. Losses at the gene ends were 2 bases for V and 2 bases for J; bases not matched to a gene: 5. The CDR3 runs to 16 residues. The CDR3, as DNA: TGTGCCAGCAGCTTACGAGCGGGGGGGCTCACAGATACGCAGTATTTT. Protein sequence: CASSLRAGGLTDTQYF. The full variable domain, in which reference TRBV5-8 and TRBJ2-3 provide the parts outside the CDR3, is EAGVTQSPTHLIKTRGQQATLRCSPISGHTSVYWYQQALGLGLQFLLWYDEGEERNRGNFPPRFSGRQFPNYSSELNVNALELEDSALYLCASSLRAGGLTDTQYFGPGTRLTVL.

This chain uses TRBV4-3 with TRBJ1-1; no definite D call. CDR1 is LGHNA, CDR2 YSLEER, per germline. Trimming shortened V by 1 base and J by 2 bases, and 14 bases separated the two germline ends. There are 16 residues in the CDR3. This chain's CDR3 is CASSQGAIQLNTEAFF. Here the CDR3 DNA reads TGCGCCAGCAGCCAAGGAGCTATACAGCTTAACACTGAAGCTTTCTTT.

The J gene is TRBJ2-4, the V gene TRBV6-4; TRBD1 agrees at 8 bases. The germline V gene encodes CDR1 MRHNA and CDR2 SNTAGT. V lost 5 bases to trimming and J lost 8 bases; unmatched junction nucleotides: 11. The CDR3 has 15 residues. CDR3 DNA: TGTGCCAGCAGTACAGGACAGGGATCGACGGACATTCAGTACTTC. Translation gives CASSTGQGSTDIQYF.

The CDR3 sequence: CAWSGQGAGEAFF. CDR3 sequence (DNA): TGTGCCTGGAGTGGGCAGGGGGCCGGTGAAGCTTTCTTT. V and J are TRBV30 and TRBJ1-1; 8 nucleotides match TRBD1. Trimming at V came to 1 base and at J to 7 bases, leaving 5 bases not matched to a gene. The CDR3 sequence is 13 residues long. Germline V gives CDR1 GTSNPN, CDR2 SVGIG (reference sequence).

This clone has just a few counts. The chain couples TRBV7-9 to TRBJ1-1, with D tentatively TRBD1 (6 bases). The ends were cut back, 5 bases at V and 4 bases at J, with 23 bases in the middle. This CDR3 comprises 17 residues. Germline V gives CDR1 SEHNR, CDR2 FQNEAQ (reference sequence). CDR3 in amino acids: CASSAVLGLGRGTEAFF. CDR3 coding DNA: TGTGCCAGCAGCGCAGTCCTGGGCCTAGGCAGGGGCACTGAAGCTTTCTTT.

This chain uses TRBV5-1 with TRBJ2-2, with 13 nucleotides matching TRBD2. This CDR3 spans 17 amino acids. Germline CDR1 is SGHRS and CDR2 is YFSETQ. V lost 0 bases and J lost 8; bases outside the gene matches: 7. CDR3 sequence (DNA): TGCGCCAGCAGCTTGGTGTTACTAGCGGGGGGGGTAGGGGAGCTGTTTTTT. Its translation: CASSLVLLAGGVGELFF.